The 27 T cell receptor beta chains below were found in one sample sequenced in a study of cytomegalovirus exposure and HLA in healthy donors. The PCR was carried out with 60 Vbeta primers and 13 Jbeta primers. The method was immunoSEQ multiplex PCR; TCRdb's version includes in-frame clones alone and lacks a portion of them. Altogether some 150,000 clones are present, roughly 78% being singletons, with the ten largest covering around 1.9%. The material sequenced was PBMCs. These receptors originate from a man aged 40-50 years in good health and CMV-seronegative.

The count of this clone is one. The rearrangement joins TRBV28 to TRBJ1-5, with D perhaps TRBD1 (6 bases). CDR1 and CDR2 (germline): MDHEN, SYDVKM. The length of the CDR3 is 16 residues. Trimming took 6 bases from V and 1 from J, leaving 16 bases between them. The CDR3 nucleotides are TGTGCCAGCAGCGCTCCGACAGGCGGAAGCAATCAGCCCCAGCATTTT. This translates into CASSAPTGGSNQPQHF.

The chain recombines TRBV19 with TRBJ1-1; D not resolved. Trimming took off 3 bases at V and 3 bases at J, with 17 bases between the two ends. Germline V gives CDR1 LNHDA, CDR2 SQIVND (reference sequence). The CDR3 consists of 16 residues. The CDR3 DNA reads TGTGCCAGTAGTATGTCCCCGGCCAGGTCCTACACTGAAGCTTTCTTT. Translated: CASSMSPARSYTEAFF.

This clone has more than one count but fewer than ten. The chain is built from TRBV29-1 and TRBJ2-3; 8 nucleotides line up with TRBD2. Germline CDR1 and CDR2: SQVTM and ANQGSEA. This CDR3 is 12 amino acids long. The junction had 4 bases not matched to a gene; V was cut back by 8 bases and J by 3 bases. The CDR3 loop is CSLGRDTDTQYF. CDR3 DNA sequence: TGCAGCCTCGGGAGGGATACAGATACGCAGTATTTT.

The count of this clone is one. The chain uses TRBV6-5 and TRBJ1-1, with D possibly matching TRBD1 (5 bases). Germline V gives CDR1 MNHEY, CDR2 SVGAGI. V was cut by 6 bases and J by 7 bases, with 15 bases left in between. This CDR3 has 13 residues. The CDR3 region is CASSRVKTDEAFF. As DNA, the CDR3 is TGTGCCAGCAGCCGAGTCAAGACAGATGAAGCTTTCTTT.

The CDR3 coding sequence is TGTGCCAGCTCCATAGGACAGAGCTCCTACGAGCAGTACTTC. This gives the protein CASSIGQSSYEQYF. The rearrangement uses TRBV18 and TRBJ2-7; maybe TRBD1 (6 bases). The CDR3 runs to 14 residues. V was pared by 6 bases and J by 0 bases, with 12 bases between. CDR1 and CDR2 (germline): KGHSH, LQKENI.

The chain joins TRBV11-2 to TRBJ2-7, with a possible D match to TRBD2 (5 bases). Germline V gene sequence: CDR1 SGHAT, CDR2 FQNNGV. The CDR3 covers 14 residues. The ends were cut back, 1 base at V and 2 bases at J, with 9 bases in the middle. CDR3 sequence (DNA): TGTGCCAGCAGCTTAGGTCTAGCTCCCTACGAGCAGTACTTC. Protein product: CASSLGLAPYEQYF.

The chain links TRBV21-1 to TRBJ1-5. TRBV21-1 is recorded as a pseudogene. The CDR3 spans 15 residues. The CDR3 is CASSKWEGGNQPQHF. The CDR3 bases are TGTGCCAGCAGCAAATGGGAGGGGGGGAATCAGCCCCAGCATTTT.

The rearrangement joins TRBV28 to TRBJ1-5; D is possibly TRBD1 (6 bases). This CDR3 is 15 amino acids long. Trimming removed 7 bases from V and 3 bases from J, with 16 bases in between. The germline V gene has CDR1 MDHEN and CDR2 SYDVKM. In DNA form, the CDR3 reads TGTGCCAGCAATCTGGAGACAGGAGACAATCAGCCCCAGCATTTT. It translates to CASNLETGDNQPQHF. The full variable domain, rest sourced from reference TRBV28 and TRBJ1-5, is DVKVTQSSRYLVKRTGEKVFLECVQDMDHENMFWYRQDPGLGLRLIYFSYDVKMKEKGDIPEGYSVSREKKERFSLILESASTNQTSMYLCASNLETGDNQPQHFGDGTRLSIL.

This clone was observed once. The V and J genes are TRBV7-8 and TRBJ2-1; a weak D match, TRBD2 (5 bases). The V gene's germline CDR1 is SGHVS and CDR2 FQNEAQ. Trimming took off 2 bases at V and 0 bases at J, with 11 bases between the two ends. CDR3 length equals 16 residues. The CDR3 sequence is CASSLRGISSYNEQFF. The CDR3 region has the DNA TGTGCCAGCAGCTTACGGGGAATAAGCTCCTACAATGAGCAGTTCTTC. Variable domain in full (rest from reference TRBV7-8 and TRBJ2-1): GAGVSQSPRYKVAKRGQDVALRCDPISGHVSLFWYQQALGQGPEFLTYFQNEAQLDKSGLPSDRFFAERPEGSVSTLKIQRTQQEDSAVYLCASSLRGISSYNEQFFGPGTRLTVL.

The CDR3 nucleotides are TGTGCCAGCCGGACAGGAACCTACGAGCAGTACTTC. Encoded protein: CASRTGTYEQYF. The rearrangement uses TRBV28 and TRBJ2-7; 7 nucleotides agree with TRBD1. This CDR3 has 12 amino acids. In germline, CDR1 is MDHEN, CDR2 SYDVKM. After removal of 8 bases from V and 2 bases from J, the junction contained 3 bases not matched to a gene.

Notes on this clone: A read error may produce the germline difference seen at one junction end. The chain employs TRBV9 and TRBJ2-7, with TRBD2 identical over 9 bases. Per germline, CDR1 SGDLS and CDR2 YYNGEE. The CDR3 is 15 amino acids. CDR3 loop: CASSVAGGDSYEQHF. CDR3 bases: TGTGCCAGCAGCGTTGCGGGAGGGGACTCCTACGAGCAGCACTTC.

V usage is TRBV5-1 and J usage is TRBJ1-4, with D maybe TRBD1 (6 bases). V was cut by 0 bases and J by 10 bases, with 19 bases left in between. Germline CDR1 SGHRS, CDR2 YFSETQ. This CDR3 has 16 amino acids. The CDR3 loop is CASSLVGQQGGRKLFF. CDR3 bases: TGCGCCAGCAGCTTGGTCGGTCAACAGGGCGGAAGAAAACTGTTTTTT.

This clone was seen a few times. V gene TRBV6-5 combines with J gene TRBJ2-1; D is ambiguous. V was pared by 2 bases and J by 1 base, with 9 bases between. Germline-derived CDR1 and CDR2 are MNHEY and SVGAGI. The CDR3 is 15 amino acids. CDR3 amino acids: CASSYRPDSYNEQFF. The DNA of the CDR3 is TGTGCCAGCAGTTACCGTCCAGATTCCTACAATGAGCAGTTCTTC.

The chain is built from TRBV4-2 and TRBJ2-5, with D tentatively TRBD2 (7 bases). The end of the DNA aligns better with TRBJ2-7, so the J call may be wrong. CDR3 length: 17 amino acids. Germline CDR1 reads LGHNA; CDR2 reads YNFKEQ. In DNA form, the CDR3 reads TGTGCCAGCAGCCAAAGAGGGGGGAGACTAGCTGCCTACGAGCAGTACTTC. It translates to CASSQRGGRLAAYEQYF.

In its sample, this clone was seen once. The chain links TRBV18 to TRBJ2-3; 10 bases fit TRBD2. V gave up 4 bases and J gave up 0 bases; unmatched junction bases: 4. Per the germline V gene, CDR1 is KGHSH and CDR2 is LQKENI. The CDR3 has 16 amino acids. CDR3 protein: CASSRPSGSSTDTQYF. As DNA, the CDR3 is TGTGCCAGCTCACGACCTAGCGGGAGCAGCACAGATACGCAGTATTTT. The complete variable domain, with remaining parts taken from reference TRBV18 and TRBJ2-3, reads NAGVMQNPRHLVRRRGQEARLRCSPMKGHSHVYWYRQLPEEGLKFMVYLQKENIIDESGMPKERFSAEFPKEGPSILRIQQVVRGDSAAYFCASSRPSGSSTDTQYFGPGTRLTVL.

This clone was seen more than once but under ten times. V usage is TRBV29-1 and J usage is TRBJ2-7, with a weak D call TRBD1 (6 bases). The CDR3 has 12 amino acids. V gave up 5 bases and J gave up 9 bases, with 17 bases separating them. Germline lookup yields CDR1 SQVTM and CDR2 ANQGSEA. The CDR3 spells CSVSITGYRQYF. The CDR3 nucleotides read TGCAGCGTTTCCATTACAGGGTATCGGCAGTACTTC.

This chain links TRBV4-2 with TRBJ2-7; 7 nucleotides line up with TRBD2. Germline-derived CDR1 and CDR2 are LGHNA and YNFKEQ. J gave up 5 bases and V 0 bases, and 7 bases lay outside the gene matches. There are 15 residues in the CDR3. CDR3 DNA sequence: TGTGCCAGCAGCCAAGATCAGGCGGGAGCTGACGAGCAGTACTTC. Translation gives CASSQDQAGADEQYF.

The chain couples TRBV7-2 to TRBJ2-3; 10 positions match TRBD2. CDR1 is SGHTA and CDR2 is FQGNSA in the germline V gene. The CDR3 has 16 amino acids. The trim removed 4 bases at V and 5 bases at J, leaving 9 bases unmatched. The DNA for the CDR3 is TGTGCCAGCAGCTGGATAGCGGGAGGTTCCATAGATACGCAGTATTTT. Translating it yields CASSWIAGGSIDTQYF.

As regards this clone: One junction end does not reproduce the germline sequence, and a read error may be involved. This chain connects TRBV25-1 to TRBJ2-7, with a possible D match to TRBD2 (6 bases). The CDR3 consists of 12 residues. CDR1 is MGHDK, CDR2 SYGVNS, per germline. The CDR3 is CASSDVGLGLLF. The CDR3 bases are TGTGCCAGCAGTGATGTAGGACTGGGACTCCTCTTC.

The DNA of the CDR3 is TGTGCCAGCAGTGACTACAAGAAAGAGACCCAGTACTTC. As protein: CASSDYKKETQYF. This chain uses TRBV6-6 with TRBJ2-5; tentative D call: TRBD2 (5 bases). Per the germline V gene, CDR1 is MNHNY and CDR2 is SVGAGI (reference sequence). There are 13 residues in the CDR3. V lost 5 bases and J lost 3, with 10 bases in between.

This clone showed up just a few times. The chain has TRBV29-1 and TRBJ2-7; no firm D call. V lost 4 bases, J lost 0 bases, and 7 bases lay in between. CDR3 length equals 12 residues. Germline-derived CDR1 and CDR2 are SQVTM and ANQGSEA. The CDR3 loop reads CSVALSSYEQYF. As DNA, the CDR3 is TGCAGCGTTGCCCTTAGCTCCTACGAGCAGTACTTC.

This sequence joins TRBV10-3 and TRBJ2-3, with 11 positions matching TRBD2. From germline, CDR1 is ENHRY and CDR2 SYGVKD. CDR3 length: 14 residues. Trimming removed 6 bases from V and 3 bases from J; junction bases left unmatched: 2. The chain's CDR3 is CAIRGLAETDTQYF. CDR3 nucleotide sequence: TGTGCCATCAGGGGACTAGCGGAAACAGATACGCAGTATTTT.

On this clone: A junction end diverges from the germline sequence, so it may reflect a read error. The rearrangement uses TRBV7-9 and TRBJ2-1, with a possible D match to TRBD1 (6 bases). CDR1 is SEHNR, CDR2 FQNEAQ, per germline (reference sequence). The CDR3 extends over 13 amino acids. CDR3 sequence (DNA): TGTTCCAGCAGCTTTAACAGGGCAAGTGAGCAGTTCTTC. Protein product: CSSSFNRASEQFF.

The rearrangement joins TRBV27 to TRBJ1-5; D remains ambiguous. The V end was cut by 5 bases, the J end by 4 bases, with 12 bases between. This CDR3 contains 14 residues. Germline-derived CDR1 and CDR2 are MNHEY and SMNVEV (reference sequence). As DNA, the CDR3 is TGTGCCAGCAGTCCCAACGGGATGAATCAGCCCCAGCATTTT. It is translated as CASSPNGMNQPQHF.

The V gene is TRBV7-2, the J gene TRBJ1-1, with D unresolved. The ends were cut back, 1 base at V and 8 bases at J, with 11 bases in the middle. Germline V gene lookup returns CDR1 SGHTA and CDR2 FQGNSA. CDR3 length: 13 residues. The CDR3 protein is CASSLEQALEAFF. CDR3 DNA sequence: TGTGCCAGCAGCTTAGAGCAGGCGCTCGAAGCTTTCTTT.

This chain uses TRBV2 with TRBJ2-3; tentative D call: TRBD2 (5 bases). The CDR3 totals 15 residues. Deletions cut 2 bases from V and 3 bases from J, with 12 bases between. The germline CDR1 and CDR2 sequences are SNHLY and FYNNEI. The CDR3 DNA follows: TGTGCCAGCAGTGAAAGGCCTACGGGGACAGATACGCAGTATTTT. Translation: CASSERPTGTDTQYF.

CDR3 protein: CASRATGTTDTQYF. The CDR3 DNA reads as TGTGCCAGCAGAGCGACAGGAACCACAGATACGCAGTATTTT. The chain employs TRBV2 and TRBJ2-3; possibly TRBD1 for D (6 bases). Germline CDR1 SNHLY, CDR2 FYNNEI. V gave up 6 bases and J gave up 2 bases, with 12 bases separating them. The CDR3 totals 14 residues.